Each of the 29 T cell receptor beta chains below was sequenced from the same sample in a study of pediatric ulcerative colitis. The protocol was immunoSEQ multiplex PCR, while the TCRdb copy is restricted to in-frame clones and leaves out a portion. The table has tens of thousands of clones, less than 80% seen once. The rectum was sampled with one to two pinch biopsies at colonoscopy. The sequencing sample was made of gut tissue. The receptors were sampled from a boy aged 5-17 years with moderate ulcerative colitis.

The chain links TRBV19 to TRBJ2-1, with 13 nucleotides matching TRBD2. Trimming cost V 4 bases and J 9 bases; bases outside gene matches: 3. The CDR3 totals 14 residues. Germline CDR1 is LNHDA and CDR2 is SQIVND (reference sequence). CDR3 nucleotides: TGTGCCAGTAGTACGGGACTAGCGGGACTTGAGCAGTTCTTC. It is translated as CASSTGLAGLEQFF.

The genes are TRBV5-1 and TRBJ2-2, with D perhaps matching TRBD1 (5 bases). Germline lookup yields CDR1 SGHRS and CDR2 YFSETQ. The CDR3 has 15 amino acids. The germline V and J ends were trimmed by 3 bases and 0 bases, with 9 bases remaining between them. DNA for the CDR3: TGCGCCAGCAGCTCTCAGGGTACGAACACCGGGGAGCTGTTTTTT. Its translation: CASSSQGTNTGELFF.

The chain is built from TRBV5-5 and TRBJ1-3; no reliable D call. Germline CDR1 and CDR2: SGHKS and YYEKEE (reference sequence). The CDR3 totals 15 residues. The ends were cut back, 2 bases at V and 0 bases at J, with 9 bases in the middle. The CDR3 DNA reads as TGTGCCAGCAGCTTAAGTGCCAACTCTGGAAACACCATATATTTT. Protein: CASSLSANSGNTIYF.

V is TRBV5-4 and J is TRBJ2-7, with TRBD1 matching 7 bases. CDR3 size: 17 residues. J was trimmed by 0 bases and V by 2 bases; bases with no gene match: 11. CDR1 and CDR2 (germline): SGHNT, YYREEE (reference sequence). CDR3 sequence: CASSLPRQGVVSYEQYF. The CDR3 nucleotides are TGTGCCAGCAGCTTACCCCGCCAGGGGGTCGTCTCCTACGAGCAGTACTTC.

The rearrangement joins TRBV7-9 to TRBJ2-7; D gene ambiguous. Trimming stripped 0 bases from V and 2 bases from J, with 2 bases between. Germline V gives CDR1 SEHNR, CDR2 FQNEAQ (reference sequence). The CDR3 is made up of 12 amino acids. The CDR3 protein is CASSLATYEQYF. CDR3 nucleotide sequence: TGTGCCAGCAGCTTAGCCACCTACGAGCAGTACTTC.

V and J are TRBV7-9 and TRBJ2-7; TRBD1 aligns across 8 bases. Germline V gives CDR1 SEHNR, CDR2 FQNEAQ (reference sequence). Trimming at V came to 0 bases and at J to 2 bases, leaving 3 bases not matched to a gene. This CDR3 contains 15 residues. CDR3 sequence reads: CASSLAGDRPYEQYF. The CDR3 region has the DNA TGTGCCAGCAGCTTAGCAGGGGACAGGCCCTACGAGCAGTACTTC.

The chain combines TRBV7-7 with TRBJ2-7; D remains ambiguous. Per the germline V gene, CDR1 is SSHAT and CDR2 is FNYEAQ (reference sequence). CDR3 length: 14 amino acids. V lost 1 base, J lost 2 bases, and 9 bases lay in between. DNA of the CDR3: TGTGCCAGCAGCTTAGGGGTCGGCACCTACGAGCAGTACTTC. Encoded protein: CASSLGVGTYEQYF.

V and J are TRBV5-6 and TRBJ1-2; D gene uncertain. There are 12 residues in the CDR3. CDR1 and CDR2 from the germline V gene are SGHDT and YYEEEE. V lost 6 bases to trimming and J lost 4 bases, with 10 bases between them. The CDR3 DNA follows: TGTGCCAGCAAGGATTACAGCTATGGCTACACCTTC. Protein: CASKDYSYGYTF.

This clone appeared once. This chain uses TRBV21-1 with TRBJ1-5. TRBV21-1 is a listed pseudogene. The CDR3 runs to 16 residues. CDR3 DNA: TGTGCCAGCAACAAGGGGACCCCGAGGGGCAATCAGCCCCAGCATTTT. Protein: CASNKGTPRGNQPQHF.

The CDR3 loop is CASSEIRGRGATNEKLFF. For the CDR3, the DNA is TGTGCCAGCAGTGAAATTCGGGGCAGGGGTGCAACTAATGAAAAACTGTTTTTT. The rearrangement links TRBV2 to TRBJ1-4, with a tentative D call TRBD1 (6 bases). The CDR3 spans 18 residues. CDR1 SNHLY and CDR2 FYNNEI come from the germline V gene. With 2 bases removed from V and 0 bases from J, the gap between germline ends came to 16 bases.

The CDR3 bases are TGTGCCAGCAGCCCTGGGACAGAGTTGTACCAAGAGACCCAGTACTTC. This codes for CASSPGTELYQETQYF. The chain has TRBV7-9 and TRBJ2-5; 7 nucleotides align to TRBD1. This CDR3 has 16 amino acids. After removal of 5 bases from V and 0 bases from J, the junction contained 9 bases not matched to a gene. The germline gives CDR1 SEHNR, CDR2 FQNEAQ (reference sequence).

A remark on this clone: The identical CDR3 is also encoded by other nucleotide sequences in the sample. The chain recombines TRBV29-1 with TRBJ1-1; weak D call: TRBD1 (6 bases). V was shortened by 0 bases and J by 5 bases, with 13 bases between the two germline ends. Germline-derived CDR1 and CDR2 are SQVTM and ANQGSEA. This CDR3 is built from 14 residues. The CDR3 is CSVEDAGVGTEAFF. CDR3 DNA: TGCAGCGTTGAAGATGCAGGGGTGGGAACTGAAGCTTTCTTT.

This clone was recorded only once. The chain joins TRBV2 to TRBJ1-2, with D hard to call. The CDR3 covers 13 residues. Germline CDR1 and CDR2: SNHLY and FYNNEI. V was cut by 2 bases and J by 3 bases, with 7 bases left in between. In DNA, the CDR3 is TGTGCCAGCAGTGAAAACACCGACTATGGCTACACCTTC. This encodes CASSENTDYGYTF.

The V and J genes are TRBV7-9 and TRBJ2-7; tentatively, D is TRBD1 or TRBD2 (5 bases each). The ends were cut back, 5 bases at V and 2 bases at J, with 16 bases in the middle. Per the germline V gene, CDR1 is SEHNR and CDR2 is FQNEAQ (reference sequence). The CDR3 runs to 15 residues. The CDR3 loop reads CASSGSGTPPYEQYF. CDR3 nucleotides: TGTGCCAGCAGCGGCTCCGGGACCCCGCCCTACGAGCAGTACTTC.

The chain links TRBV5-4 to TRBJ2-1, with 13 positions matching TRBD2. Germline values: CDR1 SGHNT, CDR2 YYREEE (reference sequence). V lost 4 bases and J lost 9; bases outside the gene matches: 10. The CDR3 runs to 16 residues. The CDR3 spells CASSPRTSGSHGEQFF. In DNA, the CDR3 is TGTGCCAGCAGCCCTCGGACTAGCGGGAGTCACGGTGAGCAGTTCTTC.

V is TRBV6-6 and J is TRBJ2-5, with 8 bases matching TRBD2. After removal of 10 bases from V and 4 bases from J, the junction contained 8 bases not matched to a gene. The CDR3 is made up of 13 amino acids. CDR1 and CDR2 from the germline V gene are MNHNY and SVGAGI (reference sequence). CDR3 sequence (DNA): TGTGCCACCACTAGCGGTTTAGGAGAGACCCAGTACTTC. It translates to CATTSGLGETQYF.

Remarks on this clone: Compared with germline, one end of the junction differs, possibly owing to a read error. The rearrangement joins TRBV7-7 to TRBJ1-2, with D unclear. The CDR3 length is 17 residues. Germline V gene sequence: CDR1 SSHAT, CDR2 FNYEAQ (reference sequence). The CDR3 bases are TGTGCTAGCAGTTTCTACCAGCTAAGACCCATGAGGTATGGCTACACCTTC. It specifies CASSFYQLRPMRYGYTF.

In this sample, this clone turned up once. V is TRBV7-6 and J is TRBJ2-7; D gene unclear. The V gene lost 5 bases and the J gene lost 1 base, with 15 bases spanning the gap. The CDR3 is 15 residues long. Germline V gives CDR1 SGHVS, CDR2 FNYEAQ. In DNA form, the CDR3 reads TGTGCCAGCAGCCGAAGGACGGTAGGGTCCTACGAGCAGTACTTC. Encoded protein: CASSRRTVGSYEQYF.

The CDR3 DNA reads as TGTGCCAGCGCCCAGGGGGCCGGGGAGCTGTTTTTT. Translating gives CASAQGAGELFF. V usage is TRBV6-5 and J usage is TRBJ2-2; TRBD1 aligns across 7 bases. CDR1 and CDR2 (germline): MNHEY, SVGAGI. The CDR3 length is 12 residues. V trimming: 8 bases; J trimming: 6 bases; junction bases outside the gene matches: 3.

V and J are TRBV27 and TRBJ2-6; no definite D call. Germline V gene sequence: CDR1 MNHEY, CDR2 SMNVEV (reference sequence). V lost 8 bases to trimming and J lost 3 bases, with 5 bases between them. This CDR3 is built from 12 residues. This CDR3 reads CASAGGANVLTF. The CDR3, as DNA: TGTGCCAGCGCAGGTGGGGCCAACGTCCTGACTTTC.

The V gene is TRBV6-5, the J gene TRBJ2-7; 11 bases fit TRBD1. This CDR3 has 15 amino acids. The junction had 4 bases not matched to a gene; V was cut back by 2 bases and J by 4 bases. CDR1 MNHEY and CDR2 SVGAGI come from the germline V gene. The CDR3 here is CASSYLGQGGYEQYF. In nucleotides, the CDR3 is TGTGCCAGCAGTTACCTGGGACAGGGGGGGTACGAGCAGTACTTC.

In DNA form, the CDR3 reads TGTGCCAGCAGCATTAACAGGGACTCCTATGGCTACACCTTC. This gives the protein CASSINRDSYGYTF. The genes are TRBV9 and TRBJ1-2; D might be TRBD1 (6 bases). CDR3 size: 14 residues. V lost 4 bases and J 4 bases, leaving 14 bases between the germline ends. Germline-derived CDR1 and CDR2 are SGDLS and YYNGEE. Using reference TRBV9 and TRBJ1-2 for the parts outside the CDR3, the full variable domain is DSGVTQTPKHLITATGQRVTLRCSPRSGDLSVYWYQQSLDQGLQFLIQYYNGEERAKGNILERFSAQQFPDLHSELNLSSLELGDSALYFCASSINRDSYGYTFGSGTRLTVV.

This clone was seen a handful of times. The chain carries TRBV5-1 and TRBJ2-6; D is perhaps TRBD1 (5 bases). The V gene lost 3 bases and the J gene lost 0 bases, with 13 bases spanning the gap. The CDR3 runs 17 residues. Germline V gene sequence: CDR1 SGHRS, CDR2 YFSETQ. The CDR3, as DNA: TGCGCCAGCAGCTCCGACAGAACCTCCTCTGGGGCCAACGTCCTGACTTTC. It is translated as CASSSDRTSSGANVLTF.

The genes are TRBV5-1 and TRBJ2-3; TRBD2 aligns across 14 bases. In germline, CDR1 is SGHRS, CDR2 YFSETQ. V lost 3 bases and J lost 3; bases outside the gene matches: 3. The CDR3 spans 16 residues. The CDR3 coding sequence is TGCGCCAGCAGCTCCCGACTAGCGGGAGGGACAGATACGCAGTATTTT. Its protein product is CASSSRLAGGTDTQYF.

A word on this clone: One junction end disagrees with the germline gene, perhaps due to a read error. This chain links TRBV28 with TRBJ2-7; TRBD1 might be the D (6 bases). Germline V CDR1 and CDR2: MDHEN, SYDVKM. The CDR3 sequence is 14 residues long. For the CDR3, the DNA is TGTGCCAGCAGTGAAACAGGACAGACCTACGGGCAGTACTTC. It is translated as CASSETGQTYGQYF.

This chain uses TRBV2 with TRBJ2-1, with 9 positions matching TRBD2. This CDR3 comprises 14 residues. After removal of 5 bases from V and 8 bases from J, the junction contained 7 bases not matched to a gene. The germline V gene encodes CDR1 SNHLY and CDR2 FYNNEI. The CDR3 region is CASSSGTSNYEQFF. DNA of the CDR3: TGTGCCAGCAGTTCAGGGACTAGCAATTATGAGCAGTTCTTC.

The chain combines TRBV2 with TRBJ2-7; TRBD2 aligns across 12 bases. After removal of 6 bases from V and 2 bases from J, the junction contained 5 bases not matched to a gene. The CDR3 length is 15 residues. The germline V gene has CDR1 SNHLY and CDR2 FYNNEI. The CDR3 spells CASRLAGGQTYEQYF. Written as DNA, the CDR3 is TGTGCCAGCAGACTAGCGGGAGGCCAAACCTACGAGCAGTACTTC.

The rearrangement links TRBV5-1 to TRBJ1-1, with 7 bases aligning to TRBD1. CDR1 is SGHRS and CDR2 is YFSETQ in the germline V gene. Germline trimming cut 2 bases from V and 0 bases from J; bases unmatched to any gene: 4. CDR3 length: 15 residues. The CDR3 loop is CASSLRDRMNTEAFF. For the CDR3, the DNA is TGCGCCAGCAGCTTACGGGACAGAATGAACACTGAAGCTTTCTTT.

V gene TRBV7-2 combines with J gene TRBJ1-6, with D possibly being TRBD1 (5 bases). V was pared by 1 base and J by 0 bases, with 16 bases between. The CDR3 is made up of 19 amino acids. Germline V lookup: CDR1 SGHTA, CDR2 FQGNSA. The CDR3, as DNA: TGTGCCAGCAGCTTAGAGGGACGCCTCCTCCGCTCCTATAATTCACCCCTCCACTTT. It encodes CASSLEGRLLRSYNSPLHF.